This TCR beta chain was sequenced in a study of shared clonotypes between healthy human individuals. Overall study: Researchers drew samples from a couple of women and three men aged 18 to 49. Per donor, CD8 memory used one plate, CD8 naive used two, CD4 memory used three and CD4 naive used three.

Worth noting for this clone: The antigen remains unidentified.

This CDR3 comprises 13 residues. V was clipped by 8 bases and J by 0 bases, with 10 bases between them. The germline CDR1 and CDR2 sequences are SGDLS and YYNGEE. The repertoire was sequenced with immunoSEQ multiplex PCR; TCRdb's copy has only in-frame clones and lacks some. The data show about 2.5 million clones, just under 95% seen once. Study-wide results and limits: Richness estimates generally favored naive over memory subsets.

Sequenced material: naive CD4+ T cells from PBMCs. Subset given: CD45RA+ positively selected. J is TRBJ2-3 and V is TRBV9, with no clear D. The sequence was collected from a young man in good health. Some clones in this sample may be carry-over from other donors' samples. CDR3 amino acids: CASGLASTDTQYF. The CDR3 bases are TGTGCCAGTGGCTTGGCTAGCACAGATACGCAGTATTTT.